This TCR beta chain was profiled in a study of technical replicates of blood from a few donors. Sequencing was performed with immunoSEQ multiplex PCR; in TCRdb, only in-frame clones are kept and a portion is missing. The sample has more than 75,000 clones; about 94% are singletons. CDR3 length: 15 amino acids. Germline V gives CDR1 MNHEY, CDR2 SVGAGI. V dropped 4 bases and J dropped 6; count of bases not matched to a gene: 6. This clonotype was obtained from a human donor in good health. Input material: T cells isolated from PBMCs. The V gene is TRBV6-5, the J gene TRBJ2-7; 13 positions agree with TRBD2. The CDR3 DNA is TGTGCCAGCAGTTCCCGGACTAGCGGGAGTAGCGAGCAGTACTTC. Its translation: CASSSRTSGSSEQYF.